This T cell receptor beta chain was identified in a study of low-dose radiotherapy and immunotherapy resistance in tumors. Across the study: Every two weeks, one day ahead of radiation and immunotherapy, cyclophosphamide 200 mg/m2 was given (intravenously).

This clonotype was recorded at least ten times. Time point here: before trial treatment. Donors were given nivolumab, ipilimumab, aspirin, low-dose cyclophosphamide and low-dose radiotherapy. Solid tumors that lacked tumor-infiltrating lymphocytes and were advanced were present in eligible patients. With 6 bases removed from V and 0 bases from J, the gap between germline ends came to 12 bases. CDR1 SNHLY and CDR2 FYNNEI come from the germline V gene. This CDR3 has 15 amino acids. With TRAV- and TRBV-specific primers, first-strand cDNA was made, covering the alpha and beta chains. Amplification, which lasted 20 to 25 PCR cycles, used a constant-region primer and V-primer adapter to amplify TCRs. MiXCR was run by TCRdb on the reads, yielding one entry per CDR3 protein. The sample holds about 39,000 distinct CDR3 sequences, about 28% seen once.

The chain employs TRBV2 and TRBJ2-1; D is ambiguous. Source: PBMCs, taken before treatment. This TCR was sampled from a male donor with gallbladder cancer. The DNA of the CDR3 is TGTGCCAGCAGCCCTAACCCGAGCTCCTACAATGAGCAGTTCTTC. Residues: CASSPNPSSYNEQFF. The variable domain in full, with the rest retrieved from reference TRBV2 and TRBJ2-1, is EPEVTQTPSHQVTQMGQEVILRCVPISNHLYFYWYRQILGQKVEFLVSFYNNEISEKSEIFDDQFSVERPDGSNFTLKIRSTKLEDSAMYFCASSPNPSSYNEQFFGPGTRLTVL.